This record looks at one TCR beta chain sequence and its context. Some clones are missing from TCRdb's copy, which holds only in-frame ones; the method was immunoSEQ multiplex PCR. Of about 30,000 clones listed, less than 95% were seen once; the top ten hold approximately 24%. The data derive from a study of OX40 agonist ivuxolimab in advanced cancers. Study context: Subjects had a mean age of approximately 60 years, with a range of 23 to 79; around 80% were male.

Looked up from germline, CDR1 is SGHTA and CDR2 is FQGNSA. V lost 2 bases and J lost 6, with 13 bases in between. This CDR3 is built from 14 residues. The sequencing here drew on CD4+ or CD8+ T cells sorted from blood, taken in a trial of the OX40 agonist ivuxolimab. The TCR comes from an adult with an advanced solid tumor such as melanoma, head and neck, liver or kidney cancer. The chain joins TRBV7-2 to TRBJ1-2, with D possibly TRBD1 on 5 matching bases. This CDR3 is CASSLPGPGDGYTF. The CDR3 coding sequence is TGTGCCAGCAGCTTACCGGGGCCTGGGGATGGCTACACCTTC.